Each of the 21 T cell receptor beta chains below was sequenced from the same sample in a study of T cell repertoires in cytomegalovirus infection. TCRdb re-called the reads with MiXCR, one entry per CDR3 protein. Among about 920,000 distinct CDR3 sequences, about a third were seen once, and the ten largest hold around 15%. No cognate antigen is known for these TCRs. This specimen consisted of cultured CD8+ T cells from PBMCs, obtained from culture after CMV antigen stimulation. These receptors were taken from a human donor in good health (CMV status not recorded). Some clones in this sample may be carry-over from other donors' samples.

The chain uses TRBV7-9 and TRBJ2-5, with D tentatively TRBD1 (6 bases). Germline CDR1 and CDR2: SEHNR and FQNEAQ (reference sequence). V shed 4 bases and J shed 5 bases, with 20 bases lying between them. This CDR3 spans 16 amino acids. DNA for the CDR3: TGTGCCAGCAGCTCCGGGACACCCTTATTATGGGAGACCCAGTACTTC. It translates to CASSSGTPLLWETQYF.

The chain links TRBV19 to TRBJ1-5, with D uncertain. Trimming removed 5 bases at V and 0 bases at J, with 5 bases between. The CDR3 is 13 amino acids. Looked up from germline, CDR1 is LNHDA and CDR2 is SQIVND (reference sequence). The CDR3 spells CASSWSSNQPQHF. Here the CDR3 DNA reads TGTGCCAGTAGTTGGAGTAGCAATCAGCCCCAGCATTTT.

The V call is TRBV10-3, the J call TRBJ2-1; 10 positions agree with TRBD2. The CDR3 has 15 residues. The germline V gene has CDR1 ENHRY and CDR2 SYGVKD. V was clipped by 4 bases and J by 8 bases; unmatched bases: 8. CDR3 amino acids: CAISVGSGGTDEQFF. CDR3 bases: TGTGCCATCAGTGTCGGTAGCGGGGGGACGGATGAGCAGTTCTTC.

The rearrangement links TRBV6-1 to TRBJ1-1; a weak D match, TRBD1 (6 bases). The CDR3 runs 15 residues. The V gene lost 6 bases and the J gene lost 5 bases, with 19 bases spanning the gap. In germline, CDR1 is MNHNS, CDR2 SASEGT. The CDR3 DNA reads as TGTGCCAGCAGCCCCCTCAGAGGGGGGAGGACTGAAGCTTTCTTT. It codes for CASSPLRGGRTEAFF.

The chain uses TRBV20-1 and TRBJ2-1; 7 bases are a match to TRBD2. Germline CDR1 DFQATT, CDR2 SNEGSKA (reference sequence). With V trimmed by 0 bases and J by 9 bases, 11 bases remained unmatched. The CDR3 is made up of 15 amino acids. CDR3 DNA sequence: TGCAGTGCTAGAGATGAACTAGCGAGGGTCGGTGAGCAGTTCTTC. Its translation: CSARDELARVGEQFF.

The V gene is TRBV7-9, the J gene TRBJ2-1, with 8 bases that match TRBD2. The germline V gene encodes CDR1 SEHNR and CDR2 FQNEAQ (reference sequence). This CDR3 is 17 amino acids long. J lost 2 bases, V lost 5 bases, and 11 bases had no gene match. The CDR3 reads CASSTLTSGGPYNEQFF. The DNA for the CDR3 is TGTGCCAGCAGCACATTAACTTCGGGGGGGCCCTACAATGAGCAGTTCTTC.

This clonotype was seen a single time. V gene TRBV27 combines with J gene TRBJ2-3; 13 nucleotides line up with TRBD2. With 5 bases clipped from V and 0 bases from J, the junction kept 2 bases outside the gene matches. This CDR3 has 16 residues. CDR1 is MNHEY, CDR2 SMNVEV, per germline (reference sequence). CDR3: CASSGGLAGSTDTQYF. In DNA, the CDR3 is TGTGCCAGCAGTGGGGGACTAGCGGGGAGCACAGATACGCAGTATTTT.

The CDR3 region has the DNA TGTGCCAGCAGCCCAAGGCGACAGGTGCCTAACTATGGCTACACCTTC. This codes for CASSPRRQVPNYGYTF. This chain connects TRBV5-8 to TRBJ1-2; maybe TRBD1 (6 bases). Trimming cost V 4 bases and J 0 bases, with 16 bases left between them. The CDR3 loop spans 16 amino acids. The V gene's germline CDR1 is SGHTS and CDR2 YDEGEE.

The J gene is TRBJ2-1, the V gene TRBV4-1; 7 bases fit TRBD2. The CDR3 contains 17 residues. Germline CDR1 and CDR2: MGHRA and YSYEKL. The V segment lost 1 base and the J segment 6 bases; nucleotides outside the gene matches: 12. CDR3 coding DNA: TGCGCCAGCAGCCAAGTGGATGCGGCGGGGGTTTTCAATGAGCAGTTCTTC. Its protein is CASSQVDAAGVFNEQFF.

The chain combines TRBV19 with TRBJ2-1, with TRBD1 matching 10 bases. Germline-derived CDR1 and CDR2 are LNHDA and SQIVND (reference sequence). Trimming cost V 10 bases and J 3 bases; bases outside gene matches: 6. The CDR3 has 14 residues. CDR3 nucleotides: TGTGCCACCAAAGACAGGGGGCTCTACAATGAGCAGTTCTTC. It specifies CATKDRGLYNEQFF. The full variable domain, rest sourced from reference TRBV19 and TRBJ2-1, is DGGITQSPKYLFRKEGQNVTLSCEQNLNHDAMYWYRQDPGQGLRLIYYSQIVNDFQKGDIAEGYSVSREKKESFPLTVTSAQKNPTAFYLCATKDRGLYNEQFFGPGTRLTVL.

This clonotype was seen a few times. The J gene is TRBJ1-1, the V gene TRBV7-9; no clear D. CDR1 is SEHNR and CDR2 is FQNEAQ in the germline V gene (reference sequence). This CDR3 is built from 11 residues. V was shortened by 11 bases and J by 4 bases, with 11 bases between the two germline ends. The CDR3 is CAGWAGTEAFF. The CDR3 coding sequence is TGTGCCGGGTGGGCGGGCACTGAAGCTTTCTTT.

V usage is TRBV29-1 and J usage is TRBJ2-1; D gene unclear. V lost 4 bases, J lost 4 bases, and 11 bases lay in between. The CDR3 totals 13 residues. Germline CDR1 reads SQVTM; CDR2 reads ANQGSEA. The CDR3 DNA follows: TGCAGCGTTGGAAACGGGTTTTACAATGAGCAGTTCTTC. It yields the protein CSVGNGFYNEQFF.

V gene TRBV4-1 combines with J gene TRBJ2-6; D gene unclear. Per the germline V gene, CDR1 is MGHRA and CDR2 is YSYEKL. Trimming shortened V by 0 bases and J by 4 bases, and 10 bases separated the two germline ends. This CDR3 is 16 amino acids long. The CDR3 sequence: CASSQDWGYGANVLTF. CDR3 DNA: TGCGCCAGCAGCCAAGATTGGGGATACGGGGCCAACGTCCTGACTTTC.

V usage is TRBV7-2 and J usage is TRBJ2-7; the D call may be TRBD1 or TRBD2 (5 bases each). The CDR3 runs 15 residues. From germline, CDR1 is SGHTA and CDR2 FQGNSA. CDR3: CSSSLNRRGAYEQYV. CDR3 sequence (DNA): TGTTCCAGCAGCTTAAACAGGAGAGGGGCCTACGAGCAGTACGTC.

There are a few counts of this clonotype. The chain combines TRBV7-6 with TRBJ2-1; D gene uncertain. The V end was cut by 5 bases, the J end by 4 bases, with 12 bases between. CDR1 is SGHVS and CDR2 is FNYEAQ in the germline V gene. The CDR3 covers 14 residues. Here the CDR3 DNA reads TGTGCCAGCAGCGATGGGTCCTTATACAATGAGCAGTTCTTC. As protein: CASSDGSLYNEQFF.

Only a few counts were recorded for this clonotype. The chain joins TRBV6-5 to TRBJ2-1, with D tentatively TRBD1 (5 bases). Trimming removed 11 bases from V and 8 bases from J, with 16 bases in between. The CDR3 contains 12 residues. Germline V CDR1 and CDR2: MNHEY, SVGAGI. The CDR3 coding sequence is TGTGCCGCCAGCCAGGGCCACTATGAGCAGTTCTTC. It is translated as CAASQGHYEQFF.

There are a few counts of this clonotype. This chain joins TRBV20-1 and TRBJ1-2, with 10 bases lining up with TRBD1. Germline trimming cut 8 bases from V and 6 bases from J; bases unmatched to any gene: 12. The CDR3 is 14 amino acids. From germline, CDR1 is DFQATT and CDR2 SNEGSKA (reference sequence). DNA for the CDR3: TGCAGTATACCGGGACAGGGGCTTCGAGATGGCTACACCTTC. It is translated as CSIPGQGLRDGYTF.

This clonotype was observed at least ten times. The chain employs TRBV7-6 and TRBJ2-2, with a possible D match to TRBD1 (6 bases). This CDR3 is built from 19 residues. Trimming shortened V by 1 base and J by 0 bases, and 18 bases separated the two germline ends. The germline gives CDR1 SGHVS, CDR2 FNYEAQ. The CDR3 DNA sequence: TGTGCCAGCAGCTTAGAGGGGGTAGATCAACGTTCGAACACCGGGGAGCTGTTTTTT. Encoded protein: CASSLEGVDQRSNTGELFF.

This sequence joins TRBV6-1 and TRBJ2-1; tentative D call: TRBD2 (6 bases). The length of the CDR3 is 18 residues. Trimming removed 6 bases at V and 1 base at J, with 22 bases between. Germline values: CDR1 MNHNS, CDR2 SASEGT. CDR3 DNA sequence: TGTGCCAGCAGCGAGGGGACTTTTATCCTCGAATCCTACAATGAGCAGTTCTTC. Translated: CASSEGTFILESYNEQFF.

This clonotype was seen more than once but under ten times. The rearrangement links TRBV11-2 to TRBJ2-3, with 10 bases that match TRBD2. Germline values: CDR1 SGHAT, CDR2 FQNNGV. The length of the CDR3 is 15 residues. J gave up 4 bases and V 7 bases, and 8 bases lay outside the gene matches. CDR3 nucleotides: TGTGCCAGCACCTCCCTAGCGGGGGAGCCAGATACGCAGTATTTT. This codes for CASTSLAGEPDTQYF.

This clonotype showed up just a few times. The chain combines TRBV4-3 with TRBJ2-1, with 7 bases matching TRBD2. CDR1 LGHNA and CDR2 YSLEER come from the germline V gene. J gave up 0 bases and V 1 base, and 6 bases lay outside the gene matches. This CDR3 has 17 amino acids. The CDR3 bases are TGCGCCAGCAGCCAAGGCCCAGCTAGCGGCTCCTACAATGAGCAGTTCTTC. The encoded protein is CASSQGPASGSYNEQFF.